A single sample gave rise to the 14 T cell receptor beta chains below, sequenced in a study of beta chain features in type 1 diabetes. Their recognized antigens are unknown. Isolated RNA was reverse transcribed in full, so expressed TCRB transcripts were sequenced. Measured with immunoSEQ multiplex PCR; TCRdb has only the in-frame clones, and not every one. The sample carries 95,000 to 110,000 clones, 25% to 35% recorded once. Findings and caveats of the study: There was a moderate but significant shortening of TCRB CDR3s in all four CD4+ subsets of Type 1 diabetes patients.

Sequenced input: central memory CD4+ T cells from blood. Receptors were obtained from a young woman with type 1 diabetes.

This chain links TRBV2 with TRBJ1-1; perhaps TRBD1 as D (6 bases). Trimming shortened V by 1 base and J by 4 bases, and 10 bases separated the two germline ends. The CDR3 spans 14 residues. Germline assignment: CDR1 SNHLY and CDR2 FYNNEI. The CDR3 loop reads CASSEEGGGTEAFF. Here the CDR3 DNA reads TGTGCCAGCAGTGAAGAGGGGGGGGGCACTGAAGCTTTCTTT.

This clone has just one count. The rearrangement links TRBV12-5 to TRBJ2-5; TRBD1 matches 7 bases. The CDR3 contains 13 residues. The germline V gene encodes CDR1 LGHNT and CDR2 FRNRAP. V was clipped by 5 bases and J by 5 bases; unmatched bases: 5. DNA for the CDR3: TGTGCTAGTGGTCCACAGACAGGGGAGACCCAGTACTTC. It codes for CASGPQTGETQYF.

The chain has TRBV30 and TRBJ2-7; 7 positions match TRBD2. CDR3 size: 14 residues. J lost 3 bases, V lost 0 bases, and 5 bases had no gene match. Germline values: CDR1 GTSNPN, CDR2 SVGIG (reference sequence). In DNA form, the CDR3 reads TGTGCCTGGAGTGTAAAAGCGGGAAGCTACGAGCAGTACTTC. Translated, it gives CAWSVKAGSYEQYF.

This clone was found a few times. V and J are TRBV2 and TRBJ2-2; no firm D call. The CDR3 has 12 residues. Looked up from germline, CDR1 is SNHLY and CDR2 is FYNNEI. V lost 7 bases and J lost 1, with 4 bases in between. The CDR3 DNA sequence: TGTGCCAGCACAGAGAACACCGGGGAGCTGTTTTTT. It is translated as CASTENTGELFF.

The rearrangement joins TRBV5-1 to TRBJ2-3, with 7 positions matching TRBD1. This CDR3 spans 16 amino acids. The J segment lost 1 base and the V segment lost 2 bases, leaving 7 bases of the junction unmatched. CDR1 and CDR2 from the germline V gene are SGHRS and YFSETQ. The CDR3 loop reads CASSLPNTGGTDTQYF. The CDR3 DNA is TGCGCCAGCAGCTTACCAAATACAGGGGGCACAGATACGCAGTATTTT.

The CDR3 reads CASSLRPAGAVDTQYF. The CDR3, as DNA: TGTGCCAGCAGCTTACGCCCAGCGGGAGCGGTAGATACGCAGTATTTT. The genes are TRBV7-8 and TRBJ2-3, with 8 bases aligning to TRBD2. Germline CDR1 reads SGHVS; CDR2 reads FQNEAQ. CDR3 length equals 16 residues. Unmatched junction bases numbered 9, after V lost 2 bases and J lost 5 bases.

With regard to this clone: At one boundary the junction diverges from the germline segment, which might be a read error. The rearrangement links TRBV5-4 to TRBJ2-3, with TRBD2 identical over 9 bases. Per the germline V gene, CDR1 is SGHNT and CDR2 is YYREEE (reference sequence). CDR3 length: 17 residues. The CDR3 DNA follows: TGCGCCAGCAGCCTAGATAGTGGCGCGGGAGGGCTAGATACGCAGTATTTT. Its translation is CASSLDSGAGGLDTQYF.

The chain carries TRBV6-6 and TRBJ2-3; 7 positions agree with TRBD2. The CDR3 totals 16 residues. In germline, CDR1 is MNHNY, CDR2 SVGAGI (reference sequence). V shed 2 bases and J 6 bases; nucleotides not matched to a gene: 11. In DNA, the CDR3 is TGTGCCAGCAGTTACCGAGGCGGGAGTGGGGCGGATACGCAGTATTTT. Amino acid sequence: CASSYRGGSGADTQYF.

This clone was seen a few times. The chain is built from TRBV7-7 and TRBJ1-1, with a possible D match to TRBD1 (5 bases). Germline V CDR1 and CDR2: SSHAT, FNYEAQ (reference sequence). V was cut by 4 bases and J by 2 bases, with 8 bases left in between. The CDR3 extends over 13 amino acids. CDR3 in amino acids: CASSSDINTEAFF. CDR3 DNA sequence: TGTGCCAGCAGCTCGGACATCAACACTGAAGCTTTCTTT. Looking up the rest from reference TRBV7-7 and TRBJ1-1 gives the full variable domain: GAGVSQSPRYKVTKRGQDVTLRCDPISSHATLYWYQQALGQGPEFLTYFNYEAQPDKSGLPSDRFSAERPEGSISTLTIQRTEQRDSAMYRCASSSDINTEAFFGQGTRLTVV.

Written as DNA, the CDR3 is TGTGCCAGCACCCCGGGGAGCGCGCCAAACACCATATATTTT. Translating it yields CASTPGSAPNTIYF. The chain links TRBV28 to TRBJ1-3, with unresolved D. The CDR3 spans 14 residues. V lost 7 bases, J lost 6 bases, and 16 bases lay in between. CDR1 is MDHEN, CDR2 SYDVKM, per germline.

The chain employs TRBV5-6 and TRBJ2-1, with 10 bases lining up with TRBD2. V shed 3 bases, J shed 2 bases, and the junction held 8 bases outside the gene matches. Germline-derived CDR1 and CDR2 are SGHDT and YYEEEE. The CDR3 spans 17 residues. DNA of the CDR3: TGTGCCAGCAGCTATCCTCTTAGCGGGAGGACCTACAATGAGCAGTTCTTC. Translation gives CASSYPLSGRTYNEQFF.

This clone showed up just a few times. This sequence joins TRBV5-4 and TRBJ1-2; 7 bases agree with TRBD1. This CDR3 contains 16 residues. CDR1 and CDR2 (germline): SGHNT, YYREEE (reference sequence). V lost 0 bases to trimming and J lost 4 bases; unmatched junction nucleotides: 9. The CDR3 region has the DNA TGTGCCAGCAGCTTGGATGTCGGGACAGTCCTCTATGGCTACACCTTC. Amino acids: CASSLDVGTVLYGYTF. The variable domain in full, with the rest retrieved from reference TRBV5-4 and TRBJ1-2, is ETGVTQSPTHLIKTRGQQVTLRCSSQSGHNTVSWYQQALGQGPQFIFQYYREEENGRGNFPPRFSGLQFPNYSSELNVNALELDDSALYLCASSLDVGTVLYGYTFGSGTRLTVV.

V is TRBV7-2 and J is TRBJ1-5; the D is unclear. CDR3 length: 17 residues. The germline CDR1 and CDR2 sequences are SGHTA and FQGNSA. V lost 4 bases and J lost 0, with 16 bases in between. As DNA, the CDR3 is TGTACCAGCAGCTCCCGGGGAGGTTATAATAGCAATCAGCCCCAGCATTTT. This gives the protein CTSSSRGGYNSNQPQHF.

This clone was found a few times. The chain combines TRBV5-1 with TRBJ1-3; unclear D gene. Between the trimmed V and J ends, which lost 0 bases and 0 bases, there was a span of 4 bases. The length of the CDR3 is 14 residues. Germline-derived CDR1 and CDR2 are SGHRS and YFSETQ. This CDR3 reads CASSLDNSGNTIYF. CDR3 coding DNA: TGCGCCAGCAGCTTGGACAACTCTGGAAACACCATATATTTT.